The T cell receptor beta chain under discussion was sequenced for a study of blood T cell repertoires in COVID-19. Background on the study: Acute and convalescent COVID-19 samples came from the United States, Italy and Spain. T cells, B-cell-depleted T cells, or PBMCs supplied cDNA or gDNA.

Under the authors' procedure: By means of reference gene primer amplification, nucleated cell counts were estimated. Some clones are missing from TCRdb's copy, which holds only in-frame ones; the method was immunoSEQ multiplex PCR. The V and J calls and clone size were taken over from that table, and D and trimming were inferred from the DNA. The sample lists some 43,000 clones; about 91% were seen once. Germline V gene sequence: CDR1 MDHEN, CDR2 SYDVKM. There are 12 residues in the CDR3. Deletions cut 7 bases from V and 8 bases from J, with 12 bases between. The sequence was collected from a man aged 55 to 69 with active COVID-19. This chain connects TRBV28 to TRBJ2-1, with D perhaps matching TRBD1 (5 bases). Sequenced: peripheral blood. In DNA form, the CDR3 reads TGTGCCAGCACCCAGACAGCCGATGAGCAGTTCTTC. Translating gives CASTQTADEQFF.